These 15 T cell receptor beta chains were sequenced from one sample in a study of cytomegalovirus exposure and HLA in healthy donors. Only in-frame clones appear in the TCRdb table, and some are missing; sequencing was by immunoSEQ multiplex PCR. Of a few hundred thousand clones detected, roughly 88% appear once; the ten largest clones hold over 0.8%. The specimen was PBMCs. The receptors stem from a woman in her late teens or twenties in good health and CMV-seronegative.

This chain links TRBV14 with TRBJ2-7; TRBD2 aligns across 13 bases. Germline lookup yields CDR1 SGHDN and CDR2 FVKESK. Germline trimming cut 1 base from V and 3 bases from J; bases unmatched to any gene: 3. The CDR3 totals 16 residues. CDR3 in DNA: TGTGCCAGCAGCCAAGGTGGGACTAGCGGGAACTACGAGCAGTACTTC. This gives the protein CASSQGGTSGNYEQYF.

As concerns this clone: Compared with germline, one end of the junction differs, possibly owing to a read error. J is TRBJ2-2 and V is TRBV7-7; no firm D call. This CDR3 spans 15 amino acids. Germline loops: CDR1 SSHAT, CDR2 FNYEAQ (reference sequence). As DNA, the CDR3 is TGTGCTAGCAGCTTGAACACGAAGAACACCGGGGAGCTGTTTTTT. Its translation: CASSLNTKNTGELFF.

The V call is TRBV18, the J call TRBJ2-6; D gene unclear. Germline values: CDR1 KGHSH, CDR2 LQKENI. CDR3 length: 15 residues. V gave up 3 bases and J gave up 0 bases, with 6 bases separating them. The CDR3 nucleotides read TGTGCCAGCTCACCGCGGAGCTCTGGGGCCAACGTCCTGACTTTC. It yields the protein CASSPRSSGANVLTF.

This rearrangement joins TRBV28 to TRBJ2-4; D uncertain. CDR1 is MDHEN and CDR2 is SYDVKM in the germline V gene. The V gene lost 3 bases and the J gene lost 0 bases, with 12 bases spanning the gap. CDR3 length: 16 residues. The CDR3 region is CASSFLGGSAKNIQYF. CDR3 nucleotide sequence: TGTGCCAGCAGTTTCCTCGGCGGTTCAGCCAAAAACATTCAGTACTTC.

The table lists this clone with a few counts. The rearrangement joins TRBV25-1 to TRBJ1-1; TRBD1 matches 8 bases. The junction had 2 bases not matched to a gene; V was cut back by 4 bases and J by 7 bases. The CDR3 runs to 12 residues. Germline V gene sequence: CDR1 MGHDK, CDR2 SYGVNS. The CDR3: CASSGTGIEAFF. As DNA, the CDR3 is TGTGCCAGCAGTGGGACAGGGATTGAAGCTTTCTTT.

J is TRBJ1-1 and V is TRBV7-8, with D perhaps matching TRBD1 (5 bases). Trimming left V 0 bases short and J 0 bases short, with 8 bases between. The CDR3 runs to 15 residues. Germline V CDR1 and CDR2: SGHVS, FQNEAQ. CDR3 loop: CASSLARGMNTEAFF. CDR3 coding DNA: TGTGCCAGCAGCTTAGCGCGGGGCATGAACACTGAAGCTTTCTTT.

V gene TRBV5-1 combines with J gene TRBJ1-4; D is ambiguous. In germline, CDR1 is SGHRS, CDR2 YFSETQ. Between the trimmed V and J ends, which lost 7 bases and 8 bases, there was a span of 18 bases. CDR3 length equals 14 residues. Written as DNA, the CDR3 is TGCGCCAGCGCAAGGGATCGCGGAGGGGAAAAACTGTTTTTT. The encoded protein is CASARDRGGEKLFF.

This sequence joins TRBV25-1 and TRBJ2-2, with 9 positions matching TRBD1. The V gene's germline CDR1 is MGHDK and CDR2 SYGVNS. This CDR3 comprises 15 residues. Germline trimming cut 6 bases from V and 4 bases from J; bases unmatched to any gene: 6. This chain's CDR3 is CASSLQGASTGELFF. CDR3 DNA: TGTGCCAGCAGCCTACAGGGGGCGAGCACCGGGGAGCTGTTTTTT.

This sequence joins TRBV28 and TRBJ2-7, with 10 bases aligning to TRBD1. This CDR3 comprises 14 residues. V lost 7 bases and J lost 2; bases outside the gene matches: 5. Germline assignment: CDR1 MDHEN and CDR2 SYDVKM. CDR3 coding DNA: TGTGCCAGCACCCCGGGACAGGGGCCCTACGAGCAGTACTTC. Translating gives CASTPGQGPYEQYF.

The chain employs TRBV4-1 and TRBJ1-2; no reliable D call. The V gene lost 0 bases and the J gene lost 1 base, with 6 bases spanning the gap. The V gene's germline CDR1 is MGHRA and CDR2 YSYEKL. There are 14 residues in the CDR3. CDR3 sequence: CASSQEASNYGYTF. Here the CDR3 DNA reads TGCGCCAGCAGCCAAGAGGCCAGTAACTATGGCTACACCTTC.

The rearrangement uses TRBV4-1 and TRBJ2-7; 7 positions agree with TRBD2. Germline lookup yields CDR1 MGHRA and CDR2 YSYEKL. There are 16 residues in the CDR3. After removal of 4 bases from V and 7 bases from J, the junction contained 16 bases not matched to a gene. CDR3 in amino acids: CASSPLGTSAGGEQYF. The CDR3 DNA reads TGCGCCAGCAGCCCACTGGGCACTAGCGCCGGTGGAGAGCAGTACTTC.

The rearrangement uses TRBV9 and TRBJ1-5; no reliable D call. Deletions cut 2 bases from V and 8 bases from J, with 11 bases between. Looked up from germline, CDR1 is SGDLS and CDR2 is YYNGEE. The CDR3 runs 13 residues. CDR3 amino acids: CASSVDGGEPQHF. CDR3 in DNA: TGTGCCAGCAGCGTCGACGGCGGGGAGCCCCAGCATTTT.

The rearrangement joins TRBV15 to TRBJ2-7; TRBD2 matches at 9 bases. CDR1 is LNHNV and CDR2 is YYDKDF in the germline V gene (reference sequence). This CDR3 has 14 amino acids. Unmatched junction bases numbered 8, after V lost 8 bases and J lost 3 bases. CDR3 nucleotide sequence: TGTGCCACCGGGGGGGGTAGCGGGAGCTACGAGCAGTACTTC. Residues: CATGGGSGSYEQYF.

The chain is built from TRBV5-1 and TRBJ2-2, with a possible D match to TRBD2 (6 bases). This CDR3 contains 14 residues. With 5 bases removed from V and 2 bases from J, the gap between germline ends came to 10 bases. The germline V gene has CDR1 SGHRS and CDR2 YFSETQ. This CDR3 is CASRGGLNTGELFF. The CDR3 DNA reads TGCGCCAGCAGGGGGGGACTTAACACCGGGGAGCTGTTTTTT. The whole variable domain, remainder taken from reference TRBV5-1 and TRBJ2-2, is KAGVTQTPRYLIKTRGQQVTLSCSPISGHRSVSWYQQTPGQGLQFLFEYFSETQRNKGNFPGRFSGRQFSNSRSEMNVSTLELGDSALYLCASRGGLNTGELFFGEGSRLTVL.

The sample holds a few counts of this clone. The chain recombines TRBV11-2 with TRBJ2-2; 9 nucleotides align to TRBD2. CDR3 length: 15 residues. The V and J ends lost 7 bases and 4 bases, in that order; junction bases with no gene match: 7. Germline CDR1 reads SGHAT; CDR2 reads FQNNGV. CDR3 protein: CASIRGLALTGELFF. DNA for the CDR3: TGTGCCAGCATCCGGGGACTAGCACTCACCGGGGAGCTGTTTTTT.